This T cell receptor (beta chain) was sequenced in a study of human CD4 T cells and Enterobacteriaceae (dated by TCRdb to about 2020). Overall study outcomes, separate from this receptor: Compared with specific clonotypes, broadly cross-reactive clonotypes seemed more expanded ex vivo, with about 55% of the 19 and 21 of 34 falling in the top 5%. Reactivity of ex vivo clonotypes was inferred only by matching nucleotide sequences to CFSE-low cultures from the same donors.

Deep-level sequencing, with a detection sensitivity of one cell in 200,000, was applied to the ex vivo total memory CD4+ samples. The QIAamp DNA Micro Kit was used to extract genomic DNA from cell pellets, and the quantity and purity of the genomic DNA were checked by spectrophotometry. The immunoSEQ multiplex PCR assay was used to amplify the TCR Vbeta CDR3 regions. Amplicons were sequenced on the Illumina HiSeq platform. Each retrieved sequence was 87 nucleotides long and included the CDR3 region. Processing in the source paper ran as follows. A unique productive TCR Vbeta nucleotide sequence was defined as a clonotype and was quantified by productive template frequency from ImmunoSEQ Analyzer V3.0. Expanded clonotypes were defined by a threshold at the top 5th percentile of each frequency-ranked repertoire. Repertoire overlap was computed as Chao-Jaccard with the R package fossil and visualized by nonmetric multidimensional scaling with the R package MASS. TCRdb stores this immuneACCESS table with in-frame sequences only. Part of the clones is absent; in the studies checked, under half of the shortfall reflects unresolved V genes, and no reason is known for the rest. The DNA gave D and trimming, while V, J and clone size come from that table. The sample table lists 25,000 to 30,000 clones, 80% to 90% of them with a count of one. Approximately 0.9% of the sample comes from the top ten.

Notes on this clone: Its recognized antigen is unknown. The sample holds no much larger clone one base away, and base qualities are not on file.

Memory CD4+ T cells were FACS-sorted on a FACSAria III to over 95% purity as all CD4+ cells other than CD45RA+CCR7+CD95- naive cells. Blood from healthy donors was obtained from blood donation centers in Switzerland. Total CD4+ T cells and monocytes were enriched by positive selection with CD4 and CD14 magnetic microbeads. Before sorting, CD8+, CD14+, CD16+, CD56+, CD19+ and CD25-bright cells were excluded. In a couple of blood donors, total memory CD4+ T cells were sequenced directly ex vivo to assess in vivo expansion of bacteria-reactive clonotypes. Ficoll-Paque Plus was used to isolate peripheral blood mononuclear cells from donor blood. V is reduced by 3 bases and J by 6 bases, leaving a spacing of 18 bases between them. The germline V gene encodes CDR1 GTSNPN and CDR2 SVGIG (reference sequence). CDR3 length: 15 amino acids, cysteine to phenylalanine. Kept here is only the CDR3 DNA, which spans 45 bases and is read in frame from base 1.

The sample consisted of memory CD4+ T cells from blood. The cell subset or site label of this sample denotes: total memory CD4 T cells sorted directly ex vivo, unstimulated. The sequence is built from TRBV30 and TRBJ1-5, with the D segment identity uncertain. This sequence originates from a human donor in good health. At the DNA level, the sequence is TGTGCCTGGAGGGGTCGGGAACGTGTCGGTCAGCCCCAGCATTTT. Its protein reads: CAWRGRERVGQPQHF.